The 9 T cell receptor beta chains below were found in one sample sequenced in a study of T-cell memory formation after mild COVID-19. TCRdb re-called the 5' RACE reads through MiXCR, storing one row per CDR3 protein. This table has roughly 170,000 distinct CDR3 sequences, about a fifth appearing once. The sequenced sample consisted of PBMCs or a T cell subset sorted from them (not recorded which). Receptor source: a man aged 18 to 29 who had mild COVID-19 (a few samples of this study predate the infection). Cell type and time point are not known.

This clonotype was detected only a few times. The chain employs TRBV15 and TRBJ2-5; D is possibly TRBD1 (5 bases). Germline CDR1 LNHNV, CDR2 YYDKDF (reference sequence). CDR3 length equals 14 residues. The ends were cut back, 4 bases at V and 2 bases at J, with 11 bases in the middle. CDR3 in amino acids: CATSTKTVQETQYF. CDR3 coding DNA: TGTGCCACCAGCACAAAGACAGTACAAGAGACCCAGTACTTC.

This clonotype has a handful of counts. The gene calls are TRBV12-3 or TRBV12-4 and TRBJ1-5; D is unresolved. The CDR3 covers 14 residues. Trimming left V 6 bases short and J 0 bases short, with 9 bases between. The CDR3 nucleotides are TGTGCCAGCAGGTCAGGTTTTAGCAATCAGCCCCAGCATTTT. This gives the protein CASRSGFSNQPQHF.

The sample holds a few counts of this clonotype. V and J are TRBV5-1 and TRBJ2-3; 12 nucleotides agree with TRBD2. CDR1 SGHRS and CDR2 YFSETQ come from the germline V gene. V lost 4 bases, J lost 5 bases, and 8 bases stayed unmatched. The length of the CDR3 is 16 residues. CDR3 region: CASSILAGGLGDTQYF. CDR3 bases: TGCGCCAGCAGCATCCTAGCGGGGGGGCTCGGAGATACGCAGTATTTT.

This clonotype was detected only a few times. The rearrangement joins TRBV4-1 to TRBJ2-7; D ambiguous. The V end lost 1 base, the J end lost 3 bases, and 7 bases lay between the germline ends. The CDR3 has 13 amino acids. Germline V gene sequence: CDR1 MGHRA, CDR2 YSYEKL. The CDR3 region is CASSQVILYEQYF. Here the CDR3 DNA reads TGCGCCAGCAGCCAAGTTATTCTCTACGAGCAGTACTTC.

CDR3 sequence reads: CASSPEQGAISEQFF. The CDR3 coding sequence is TGTGCCAGCTCACCAGAGCAGGGGGCGATAAGTGAGCAGTTCTTC. This chain joins TRBV18 and TRBJ2-1; TRBD1 agrees at 8 bases. Losses at the gene ends were 2 bases for V and 9 bases for J; bases not matched to a gene: 9. CDR3 length: 15 residues. From germline, CDR1 is KGHSH and CDR2 LQKENI.

This clonotype occurred a few times. Here the CDR3 reads CASSPSRGGNEKLFF. The CDR3 region has the DNA TGTGCCAGCAGCCCGTCTCGAGGGGGGAATGAAAAACTGTTTTTT. This sequence joins TRBV7-2 and TRBJ1-4, with TRBD1 as a possible D gene (6 bases). Germline CDR1 SGHTA, CDR2 FQGNSA. The CDR3 extends over 15 amino acids. V was trimmed by 5 bases and J by 5 bases, leaving 15 bases between them.

In this sample, this clonotype turned up a few times. V is TRBV18 and J is TRBJ2-3, with D unclear. The CDR3 runs 13 residues. The germline V gene has CDR1 KGHSH and CDR2 LQKENI. The V gene lost 5 bases and the J gene lost 2 bases, with 8 bases spanning the gap. The CDR3 sequence: CASSWQDTDTQYF. CDR3 bases: TGTGCCAGCTCATGGCAGGACACAGATACGCAGTATTTT.

This clonotype was seen a handful of times. This chain uses TRBV7-2 with TRBJ1-6; possible D gene TRBD1, 5 bases. The germline CDR1 and CDR2 sequences are SGHTA and FQGNSA. The CDR3 runs 12 residues. V was clipped by 4 bases and J by 16 bases, with 14 bases between them. In nucleotides, the CDR3 is TGTGCCAGCAGCTATTCCCCCGGGGCGCTCCACTTT. Its translation is CASSYSPGALHF.

This clonotype was observed a few times. The genes are TRBV20-1 and TRBJ2-5; 9 nucleotides line up with TRBD2. This CDR3 region has 15 residues. J gave up 4 bases and V 6 bases, and 12 bases lay outside the gene matches. Germline assignment: CDR1 DFQATT and CDR2 SNEGSKA (reference sequence). The CDR3 nucleotides read TGCAGTGCCGCAGGGACTAGCATTTCGCGAGAGACCCAGTACTTC. Encoded protein: CSAAGTSISRETQYF.